Each of the 16 T cell receptor beta chains below was sequenced from the same sample in a study of cytotoxic CD8 clonotypes in ibrutinib-treated CLL. TCRdb keeps only in-frame clones here, not all; method: immunoSEQ multiplex PCR. The data show more than 110,000 clones, about 70% seen once. The material was PBMCs, obtained after 24 months of ibrutinib treatment. These receptors came from a human donor with chronic lymphocytic leukemia.

The sample holds a few counts of this clone. Different DNA sequences within this sample yield the same CDR3. This chain connects TRBV5-1 to TRBJ2-3; unclear D gene. Germline V gene lookup returns CDR1 SGHRS and CDR2 YFSETQ. Deletions cut 4 bases from V and 1 base from J, with 4 bases between. The CDR3 runs to 12 residues. This CDR3 reads CASSPGTDTQYF. CDR3 DNA sequence: TGCGCCAGCAGCCCCGGCACAGATACGCAGTATTTT.

This rearrangement joins TRBV10-3 to TRBJ2-2, with TRBD2 identical over 8 bases. The J segment lost 5 bases and the V segment lost 10 bases, leaving 3 bases of the junction unmatched. The CDR3 is 12 residues long. Germline V gene sequence: CDR1 ENHRY, CDR2 SYGVKD. CDR3 residues: CATSGGTGELFF. CDR3 coding DNA: TGTGCCACCTCGGGGGGGACCGGGGAGCTGTTTTTT.

This chain joins TRBV6-5 and TRBJ2-7, with TRBD2 matching 8 bases. CDR3 length: 16 residues. Germline CDR1 and CDR2: MNHEY and SVGAGI. V trimming: 1 base; J trimming: 3 bases; junction bases outside the gene matches: 8. The CDR3 protein is CASSYFLGGALYEQYF. The CDR3 bases are TGTGCCAGCAGTTACTTCCTCGGGGGGGCACTCTACGAGCAGTACTTC.

The chain is built from TRBV7-9 and TRBJ1-5; D unclear. Germline V lookup: CDR1 SEHNR, CDR2 FQNEAQ (reference sequence). The CDR3 runs 17 residues. The V end lost 5 bases, the J end lost 1 base, and 18 bases lay between the germline ends. The CDR3 is CASSQDGLVWSNQPQHF. The DNA of the CDR3 is TGTGCCAGCAGCCAAGACGGACTCGTGTGGAGCAATCAGCCCCAGCATTTT.

This clone was recorded a few times. This chain links TRBV7-2 with TRBJ1-2, with TRBD1 identical over 10 bases. With 5 bases clipped from V and 7 bases from J, the junction kept 7 bases outside the gene matches. Per the germline V gene, CDR1 is SGHTA and CDR2 is FQGNSA. This CDR3 region has 14 residues. DNA of the CDR3: TGTGCCAGCAGCCCGGGACAGGGGTGGGGTGGCTACACCTTC. It translates to CASSPGQGWGGYTF.

This chain joins TRBV19 and TRBJ2-2; D remains unclear. CDR1 LNHDA and CDR2 SQIVND come from the germline V gene (reference sequence). V dropped 5 bases and J dropped 7 bases, with 11 bases sitting between them. The CDR3 has 13 residues. In DNA form, the CDR3 reads TGTGCCAGTAGTCTAGGGCGTGGCGGGGAGCTGTTTTTT. It is translated as CASSLGRGGELFF.

This clone has a single count. This chain links TRBV4-3 with TRBJ2-7; TRBD1 aligns across 8 bases. The CDR3 contains 15 residues. Germline V gene lookup returns CDR1 LGHNA and CDR2 YSLEER. Trimming cost V 1 base and J 5 bases; bases outside gene matches: 7. CDR3 coding DNA: TGCGCCAGCAGCCAAGCCGAACAGGGGGTGAACGAGCAGTACTTC. Amino acids: CASSQAEQGVNEQYF.

The J gene is TRBJ1-3, the V gene TRBV9; no reliable D call. CDR1 and CDR2 from the germline V gene are SGDLS and YYNGEE. Between the trimmed V and J ends, which lost 0 bases and 2 bases, there was a span of 12 bases. The CDR3 is 16 amino acids. The DNA for the CDR3 is TGTGCCAGCAGCGTAGATATGGCGGCCGCTGGAAACACCATATATTTT. This sequence encodes CASSVDMAAAGNTIYF.

This sequence joins TRBV4-1 and TRBJ2-5, with D perhaps assigned TRBD1 or TRBD2 (5 bases each). The CDR3 loop spans 15 amino acids. Germline CDR1 is MGHRA and CDR2 is YSYEKL. Trimming took off 0 bases at V and 3 bases at J, with 11 bases between the two ends. The CDR3 DNA follows: TGCGCCAGCAGCCAAGACCCGGGGCTGAAAGAGACCCAGTACTTC. Its translation is CASSQDPGLKETQYF.

J is TRBJ2-7 and V is TRBV7-9; D might be TRBD1 or TRBD2, each matching 7 bases. This CDR3 has 16 amino acids. Germline-derived CDR1 and CDR2 are SEHNR and FQNEAQ (reference sequence). V lost 5 bases, J lost 6 bases, and 23 bases lay in between. The CDR3 DNA reads TGTGCCAGCAGCCCCCAGGGGGGGGCGGCGAAGCGCGAGCAGTACTTC. This translates into CASSPQGGAAKREQYF.

V usage is TRBV9 and J usage is TRBJ1-2; 7 bases agree with TRBD1. CDR1 and CDR2 (germline): SGDLS, YYNGEE. After removal of 4 bases from V and 4 bases from J, the junction contained 13 bases not matched to a gene. The CDR3 consists of 16 residues. The CDR3 nucleotides read TGTGCCAGCAGCCCCCGGGGGGACAGTCTCGCCTATGGCTACACCTTC. Amino acids: CASSPRGDSLAYGYTF.

The chain joins TRBV27 to TRBJ1-2; the match to TRBD1 covers 11 bases. Germline V gene data show CDR1 as MNHEY and CDR2 as SMNVEV (reference sequence). The ends lost 6 bases at V and 3 bases at J; junction bases unmatched: 9. The CDR3 loop spans 16 amino acids. CDR3 amino acids: CASRPGTGGFDYGYTF. CDR3 nucleotides: TGTGCCAGCAGGCCCGGGACAGGGGGTTTCGACTATGGCTACACCTTC.

V and J are TRBV4-2 and TRBJ2-7; possibly TRBD2 for D (6 bases). Trimming pared 1 base from V and 2 bases from J, leaving 12 bases between. The CDR3 loop spans 15 amino acids. The V gene's germline CDR1 is LGHNA and CDR2 YNFKEQ. The CDR3 loop reads CASSQAAGSAYEQYF. The CDR3 DNA sequence: TGTGCCAGCAGCCAAGCGGCGGGGTCCGCCTACGAGCAGTACTTC.

This chain uses TRBV28 with TRBJ1-2, with D possibly matching TRBD1 (6 bases). Trimming took off 5 bases at V and 4 bases at J, with 8 bases between the two ends. Germline V CDR1 and CDR2: MDHEN, SYDVKM. The CDR3 loop spans 12 amino acids. The chain's CDR3 is CASSPQGYGYTF. CDR3 bases: TGTGCCAGCAGTCCACAGGGCTATGGCTACACCTTC.

The table lists this clone with a count of one. The chain employs TRBV11-3 and TRBJ2-1, with D possibly called TRBD1 or TRBD2 (5 bases each). The V and J ends lost 1 base and 3 bases respectively, with 7 bases between them. This CDR3 comprises 14 residues. Germline CDR1 SGHNT, CDR2 YENEEA. The CDR3 DNA reads TGTGCCAGCAGCTTAGGGGACCACTACAATGAGCAGTTCTTC. This encodes CASSLGDHYNEQFF.

The chain carries TRBV6-1 and TRBJ2-5, with 9 nucleotides matching TRBD1. The CDR3 extends over 15 amino acids. After removal of 3 bases from V and 2 bases from J, the junction contained 4 bases not matched to a gene. Germline V lookup: CDR1 MNHNS, CDR2 SASEGT. CDR3 DNA: TGTGCCAGCAGTGAGCCGGGACAGGGACAAGAGACCCAGTACTTC. Translating it yields CASSEPGQGQETQYF.